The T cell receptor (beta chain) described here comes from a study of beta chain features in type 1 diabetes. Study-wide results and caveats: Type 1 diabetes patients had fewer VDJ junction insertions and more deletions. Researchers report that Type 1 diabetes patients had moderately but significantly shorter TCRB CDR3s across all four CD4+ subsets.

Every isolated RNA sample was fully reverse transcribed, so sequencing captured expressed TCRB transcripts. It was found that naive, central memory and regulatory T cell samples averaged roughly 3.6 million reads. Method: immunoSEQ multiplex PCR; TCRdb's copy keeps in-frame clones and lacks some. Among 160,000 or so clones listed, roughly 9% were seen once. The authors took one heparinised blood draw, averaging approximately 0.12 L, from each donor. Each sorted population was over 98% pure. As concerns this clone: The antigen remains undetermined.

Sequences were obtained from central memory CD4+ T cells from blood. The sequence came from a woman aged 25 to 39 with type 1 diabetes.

The CDR3 DNA is TGTGCCTGGACAGGCACAGATACGCAGTATTTT. Its protein product is CAWTGTDTQYF. The rearrangement uses TRBV30 and TRBJ2-3; D is ambiguous. V was pared by 4 bases and J by 1 base, with 3 bases between. Germline CDR1 GTSNPN, CDR2 SVGIG (reference sequence). CDR3 size: 11 residues.